The rows below give T cell receptor beta chains drawn from one sample of a study of PD-L1 blockade in urothelial cancer. The repertoire was sequenced with immunoSEQ multiplex PCR; TCRdb's copy has only in-frame clones and lacks some. The data hold tens of thousands of clones, with about 90% observed a single time. The sequences come from PBMCs, collected around atezolizumab (anti-PD-L1) treatment. These receptors were taken from a man aged 60 to 69 with urothelial cancer. Both conserved end residues are part of each CDR3. Each record gives: clone size, V gene, D gene, J gene, CDR3 DNA, CDR3 protein. The D gene is left open where the match is weak. The size entry is marked missing in some rows and otherwise reads once, few, many or a size class.

abundance: .; v_gene: TRBV10-3; d_gene: TRBD2; j_gene: TRBJ2-3; CDR3nt: TGTGCCATCAGACCCAGCGGGACTAGCGGGTTCAGCACAGATACGCAGTATTTT; CDR3aa: CAIRPSGTSGFSTDTQYF
abundance: .; v_gene: TRBV5-1; d_gene: .; j_gene: TRBJ1-2; CDR3nt: TGCGCCAGCAGCTTGGGCTGGCGGGGGCAAGGAGGCTACACCTTC; CDR3aa: CASSLGWRGQGGYTF
abundance: .; v_gene: TRBV19; d_gene: TRBD2; j_gene: TRBJ2-7; CDR3nt: TGTGCCAGTAGTATCCAAGCGGGAGGGACCTACGAGCAGTACTTC; CDR3aa: CASSIQAGGTYEQYF
abundance: .; v_gene: TRBV19; d_gene: TRBD1; j_gene: TRBJ1-5; CDR3nt: TGTGCCAGTAACGACCAGGACAGGGGACGCCTCGATCAGCCCCAGCATTTT; CDR3aa: CASNDQDRGRLDQPQHF
abundance: .; v_gene: TRBV28; d_gene: TRBD2; j_gene: TRBJ2-4; CDR3nt: TGTGCCAGCAGTTTACTAGCGGCCCGGGACATTCAGTACTTC; CDR3aa: CASSLLAARDIQYF
abundance: .; v_gene: TRBV28; d_gene: .; j_gene: TRBJ1-1; CDR3nt: TGTGCCAGCCCGCCGAGTTTAGGACAACAAGCTTTCTTT; CDR3aa: CASPPSLGQQAFF
abundance: .; v_gene: TRBV4-3; d_gene: .; j_gene: TRBJ1-1; CDR3nt: TGCGCCAGCAGCCAAGCCTACGACAGTTTGAACACTGAAGCTTTCTTT; CDR3aa: CASSQAYDSLNTEAFF
abundance: .; v_gene: TRBV2; d_gene: TRBD2; j_gene: TRBJ2-5; CDR3nt: TGTGCCAGCGACCTAGCGGGAGGACAAGAGACCCAGTACTTC; CDR3aa: CASDLAGGQETQYF
abundance: .; v_gene: TRBV5-4; d_gene: .; j_gene: TRBJ1-3; CDR3nt: TGTGCCAGCAGCTACAGATCGGGGGATCACACCATATATTTT; CDR3aa: CASSYRSGDHTIYF
abundance: .; v_gene: TRBV10-3; d_gene: .; j_gene: TRBJ2-7; CDR3nt: TGTGCCATCAGTGGTTTGGCAGGCTATTCCTACGAGCAGTACTTC; CDR3aa: CAISGLAGYSYEQYF
abundance: few; v_gene: TRBV10-3; d_gene: .; j_gene: TRBJ1-2; CDR3nt: TGTGCCATCAGTGGGGGCAGTTTAGCCTATGGCTACACCTTC; CDR3aa: CAISGGSLAYGYTF
abundance: .; v_gene: TRBV2; d_gene: TRBD1; j_gene: TRBJ1-1; CDR3nt: TGTGCCAGCAGTTTGCCGGACAGGGCGGGGAACACTGAAGCTTTCTTT; CDR3aa: CASSLPDRAGNTEAFF
abundance: few; v_gene: TRBV30; d_gene: .; j_gene: TRBJ1-6; CDR3nt: TGTGCCTGGAGTGGGCGGGGGTATAATTCACCCCTCCACTTT; CDR3aa: CAWSGRGYNSPLHF
abundance: .; v_gene: TRBV7-9; d_gene: TRBD1; j_gene: TRBJ1-1; CDR3nt: TGTGCCAGCAGCACACGGACAGGGCAATTTGGAAACACTGAAGCTTTCTTT; CDR3aa: CASSTRTGQFGNTEAFF
abundance: .; v_gene: TRBV29-1; d_gene: TRBD1; j_gene: TRBJ2-7; CDR3nt: TGCAGCGTTGAGACAGGGGTCTCCTACGAGCAGTACTTC; CDR3aa: CSVETGVSYEQYF
abundance: .; v_gene: TRBV19; d_gene: .; j_gene: TRBJ1-1; CDR3nt: TGTGCCAGTAGTATAGAGGGGAGGAAAGCTTTCTTT; CDR3aa: CASSIEGRKAFF
abundance: .; v_gene: TRBV19; d_gene: TRBD1; j_gene: TRBJ2-1; CDR3nt: TGTGCCAGTAGTATGGGCAGGGGGCAATCGTACAATGAGCAGTTCTTC; CDR3aa: CASSMGRGQSYNEQFF